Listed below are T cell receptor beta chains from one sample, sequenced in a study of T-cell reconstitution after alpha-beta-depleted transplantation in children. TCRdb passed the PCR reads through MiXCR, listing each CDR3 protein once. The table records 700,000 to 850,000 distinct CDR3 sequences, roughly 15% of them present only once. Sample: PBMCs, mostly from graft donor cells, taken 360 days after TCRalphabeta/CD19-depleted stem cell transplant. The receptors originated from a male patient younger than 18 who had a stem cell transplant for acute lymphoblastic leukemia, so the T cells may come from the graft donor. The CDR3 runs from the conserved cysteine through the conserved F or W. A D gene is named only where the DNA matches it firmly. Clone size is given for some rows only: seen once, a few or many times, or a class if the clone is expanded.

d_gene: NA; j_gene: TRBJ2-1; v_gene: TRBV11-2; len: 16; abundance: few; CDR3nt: TGTGCCAGCAGCTCTCTGGACAAGTATCCCTACAATGAGCAGTTCTTC; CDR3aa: CASSSLDKYPYNEQFF
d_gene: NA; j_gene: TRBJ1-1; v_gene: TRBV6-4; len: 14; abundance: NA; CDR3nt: TGTGCCAGCAGTGAAGGCGACAGGAACACTGAAGCTTTCTTT; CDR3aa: CASSEGDRNTEAFF
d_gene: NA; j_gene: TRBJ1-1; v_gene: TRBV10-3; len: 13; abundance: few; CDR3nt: TGTGCCATCAGTGTTATTTTGTCCACTGAAGCTTTCTTT; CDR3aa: CAISVILSTEAFF
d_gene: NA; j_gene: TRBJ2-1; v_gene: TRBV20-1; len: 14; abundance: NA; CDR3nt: TGCAGTGCTACATCCGGGAATTGGTTGAATGAGCAGTTCTTC; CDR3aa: CSATSGNWLNEQFF
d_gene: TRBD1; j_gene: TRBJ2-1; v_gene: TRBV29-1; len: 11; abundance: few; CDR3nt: TGCAGCGAAACAGGGGGCTTGGTGCAGTTCTTC; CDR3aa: CSETGGLVQFF
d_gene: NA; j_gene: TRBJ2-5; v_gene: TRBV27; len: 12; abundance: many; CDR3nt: TGTGCCAGCAGAAAGGGACAAGAGACCCAGTACTTC; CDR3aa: CASRKGQETQYF
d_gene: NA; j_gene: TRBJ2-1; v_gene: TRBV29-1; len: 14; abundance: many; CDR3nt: TGCAGCGTGGTGGGGACTGACTCCTACAATGAGCAGTTCTTC; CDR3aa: CSVVGTDSYNEQFF
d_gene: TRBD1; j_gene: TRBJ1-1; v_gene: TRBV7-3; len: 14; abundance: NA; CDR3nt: TGTGCCAGCAGCTTAAAGGCTTACAGGGGTGAAGCTTTCTTT; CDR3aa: CASSLKAYRGEAFF
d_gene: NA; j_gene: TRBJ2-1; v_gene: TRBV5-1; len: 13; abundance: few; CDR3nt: TGCGCCAGCAGCCCCATTAATTATGATGAGCAGTTCTTC; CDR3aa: CASSPINYDEQFF
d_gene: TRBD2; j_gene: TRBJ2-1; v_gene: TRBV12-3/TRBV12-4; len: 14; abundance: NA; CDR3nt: TGTGCCAGCAGTTTCACGACTAGCGGGGCTGAGCAGTTCTTC; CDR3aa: CASSFTTSGAEQFF
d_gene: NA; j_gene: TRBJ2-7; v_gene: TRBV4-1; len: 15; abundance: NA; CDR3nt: TGCGCCAGCAGCCGCTGGGGAACCCGCTCCTACGAGCGGTACTTC; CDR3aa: CASSRWGTRSYERYF
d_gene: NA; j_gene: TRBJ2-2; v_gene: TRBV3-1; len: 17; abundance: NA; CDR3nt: TGTGCCAGCAGCCAAGAGGGGGGTCCAGTGGCCACCGGGGAGCTGTTTTTT; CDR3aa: CASSQEGGPVATGELFF
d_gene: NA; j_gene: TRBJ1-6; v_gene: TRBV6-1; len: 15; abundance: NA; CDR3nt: TGTGCCAGCAGGACAGCAGGGTCAGGGAATTCACCCCTCCACTTT; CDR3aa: CASRTAGSGNSPLHF
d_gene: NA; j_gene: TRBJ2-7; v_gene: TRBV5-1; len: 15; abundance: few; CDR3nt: TGCGCCAGCAGCCCGAGTGAGCTCAGCTCCTACGAGCAGTACTTC; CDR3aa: CASSPSELSSYEQYF
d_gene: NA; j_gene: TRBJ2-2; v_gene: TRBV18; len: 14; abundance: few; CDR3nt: TGTGCCAGCTCACCACCCGAGAACACCGGGGAGCTGTTTTTT; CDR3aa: CASSPPENTGELFF
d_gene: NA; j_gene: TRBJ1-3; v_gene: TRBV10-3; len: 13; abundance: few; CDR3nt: TGTGCCATCCAGGACTTCTCTGGAAACACCATATATTTT; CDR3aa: CAIQDFSGNTIYF
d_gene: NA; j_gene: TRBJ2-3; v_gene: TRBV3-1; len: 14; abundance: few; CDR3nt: TGTGCCAGCAGCCAGGCGGACAGAACAGATACGCAGTATTTT; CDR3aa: CASSQADRTDTQYF
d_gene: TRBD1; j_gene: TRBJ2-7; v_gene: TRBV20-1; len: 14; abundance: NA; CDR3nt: TGCAGTGCTAGCCGAGGACAGGGGAATTACGAGCAGTACTTC; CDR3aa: CSASRGQGNYEQYF
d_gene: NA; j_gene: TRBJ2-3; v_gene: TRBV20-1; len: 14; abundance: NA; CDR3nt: TGCAGTGCTAGTCGCAGCGGGTTCACAGATACGCAGTATTTT; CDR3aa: CSASRSGFTDTQYF
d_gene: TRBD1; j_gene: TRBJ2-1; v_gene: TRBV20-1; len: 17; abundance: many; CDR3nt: TGCAGTGCCAGCCGGGACAGGGTCCTACCATCATACAATGAGCAGTTCTTC; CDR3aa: CSASRDRVLPSYNEQFF
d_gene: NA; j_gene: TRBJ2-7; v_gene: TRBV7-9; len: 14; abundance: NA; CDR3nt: TGTGCCAGCAGCACAAACTCGGGGATAAGGGAGCAGTACTTC; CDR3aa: CASSTNSGIREQYF
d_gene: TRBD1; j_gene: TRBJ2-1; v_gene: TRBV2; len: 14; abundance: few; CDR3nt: TGTGCCAGCATATGGACAGGGCGTTTGGATGAGCAGTTCTTC; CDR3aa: CASIWTGRLDEQFF
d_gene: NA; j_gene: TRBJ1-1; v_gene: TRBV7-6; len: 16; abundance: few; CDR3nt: TGTGCCAGCAGCTTAGCAAAGGAAACAGGCCTTACTGAAGCTTTCTTT; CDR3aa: CASSLAKETGLTEAFF
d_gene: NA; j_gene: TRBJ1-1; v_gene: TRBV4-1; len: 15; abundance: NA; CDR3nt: TGCGCCAGCAGCCTCCAGGAACAGGTGAACACTGAAGCTTTCTTT; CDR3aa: CASSLQEQVNTEAFF
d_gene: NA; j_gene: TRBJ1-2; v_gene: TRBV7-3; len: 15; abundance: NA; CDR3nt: TGTGCCAGCAGCCCCACACAAGGGACTAACTATGGCTACACCTTC; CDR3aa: CASSPTQGTNYGYTF
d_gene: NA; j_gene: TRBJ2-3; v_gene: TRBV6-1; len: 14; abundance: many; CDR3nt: TGTGCCAGCAGTACCCCTCGAGAGGGGGATACGCAGTATTTT; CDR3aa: CASSTPREGDTQYF
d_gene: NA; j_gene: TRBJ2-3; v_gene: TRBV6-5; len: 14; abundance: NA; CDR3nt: TGTGCCAGAAGTTACTCAATGCAGACAGATACGCAGTATTTT; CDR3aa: CARSYSMQTDTQYF
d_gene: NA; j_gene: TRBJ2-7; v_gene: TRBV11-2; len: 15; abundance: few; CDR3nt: TGTGCCAGCAGCTTAGTCCCCCTTACAGCGTACGAGCAGTACTTC; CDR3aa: CASSLVPLTAYEQYF
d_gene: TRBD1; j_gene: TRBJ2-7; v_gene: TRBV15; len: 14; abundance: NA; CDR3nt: TGTGCCACCAGTTCCACAGGGGTCGTCTACGAGCAGTACTTC; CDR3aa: CATSSTGVVYEQYF
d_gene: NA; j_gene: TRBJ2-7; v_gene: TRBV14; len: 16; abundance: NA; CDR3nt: TGTGCCAGCAGCCATGAGATGGGGGCGGTAGGGTACGAGCAGTACTTC; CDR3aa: CASSHEMGAVGYEQYF
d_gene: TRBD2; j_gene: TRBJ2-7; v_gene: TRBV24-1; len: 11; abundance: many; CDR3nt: TGTGCCACCAGCCTAGCGGGGTTGAAGTACTTC; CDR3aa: CATSLAGLKYF
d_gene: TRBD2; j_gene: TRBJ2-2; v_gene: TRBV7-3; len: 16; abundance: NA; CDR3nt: TGTGCCAGCAGCTCGACGGGACTAGGAGGCACCGGGGAGCTGTTTTTT; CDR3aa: CASSSTGLGGTGELFF